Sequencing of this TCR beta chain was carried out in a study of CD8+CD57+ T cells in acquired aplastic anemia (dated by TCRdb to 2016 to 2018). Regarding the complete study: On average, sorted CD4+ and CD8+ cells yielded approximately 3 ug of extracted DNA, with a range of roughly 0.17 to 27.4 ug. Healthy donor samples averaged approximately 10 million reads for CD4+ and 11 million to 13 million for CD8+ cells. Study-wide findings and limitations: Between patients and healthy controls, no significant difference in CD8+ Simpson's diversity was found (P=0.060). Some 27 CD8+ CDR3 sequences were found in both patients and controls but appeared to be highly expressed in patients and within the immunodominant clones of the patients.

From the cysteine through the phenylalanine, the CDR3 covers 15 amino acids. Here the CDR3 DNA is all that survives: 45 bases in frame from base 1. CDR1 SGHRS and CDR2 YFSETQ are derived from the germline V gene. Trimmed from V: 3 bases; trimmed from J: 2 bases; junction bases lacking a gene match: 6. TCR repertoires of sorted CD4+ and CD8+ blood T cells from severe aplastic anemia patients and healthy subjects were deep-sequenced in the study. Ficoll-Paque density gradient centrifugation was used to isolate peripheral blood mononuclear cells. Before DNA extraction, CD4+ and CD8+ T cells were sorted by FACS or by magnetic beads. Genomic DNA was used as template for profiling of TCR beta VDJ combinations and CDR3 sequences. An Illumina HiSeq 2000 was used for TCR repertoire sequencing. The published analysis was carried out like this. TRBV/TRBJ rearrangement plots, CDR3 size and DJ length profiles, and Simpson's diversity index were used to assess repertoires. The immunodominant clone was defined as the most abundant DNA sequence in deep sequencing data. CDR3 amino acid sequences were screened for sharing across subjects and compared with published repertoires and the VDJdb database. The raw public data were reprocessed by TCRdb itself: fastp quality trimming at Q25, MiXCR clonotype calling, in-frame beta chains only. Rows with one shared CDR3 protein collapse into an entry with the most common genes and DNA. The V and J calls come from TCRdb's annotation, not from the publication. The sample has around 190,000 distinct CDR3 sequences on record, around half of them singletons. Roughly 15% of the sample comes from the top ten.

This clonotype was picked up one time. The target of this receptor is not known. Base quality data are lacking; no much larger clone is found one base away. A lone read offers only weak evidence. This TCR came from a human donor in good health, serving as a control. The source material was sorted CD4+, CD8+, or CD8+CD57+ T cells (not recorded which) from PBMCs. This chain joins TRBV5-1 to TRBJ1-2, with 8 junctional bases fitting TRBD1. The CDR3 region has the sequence CASSSDRGSNYGYTF. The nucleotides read TGCGCCAGCAGCTCTGACAGGGGATCAAACTATGGCTACACCTTC.